Detailed here is one T cell receptor beta chain. The Seattle site enrolled patients during active infection and followed them longitudinally. This sample is part of a study of blood T cell repertoires in COVID-19. Study background: T cells, B-cell-depleted T cells, or PBMCs supplied cDNA or gDNA.

The CDR3 loop spans 16 amino acids. Germline CDR1 and CDR2: LNHDA and SQIVND (reference sequence). The V gene end was trimmed by 5 bases and the J gene end by 3 bases; junction bases not matched to a gene: 10. Authors' methods: Amplification of reference gene primers provided the estimated nucleated cell counts. The method was immunoSEQ multiplex PCR; TCRdb's version includes in-frame clones alone and lacks a portion of them. V, J and clone size reflect that table, while D and trimming were determined from the DNA. Counted here are 250,000 to 350,000 clones, more than 85% occurring once; the ten biggest clones make up about 2.2%.

This receptor was obtained from a young woman with COVID-19, enrolled during active disease. Specimen: peripheral blood. V usage is TRBV19 and J usage is TRBJ2-7, with 10 bases matching TRBD2. CDR3 residues: CASSSYLLAGNYEQYF. CDR3 bases: TGTGCCAGTAGTTCCTACTTACTAGCGGGAAACTACGAGCAGTACTTC.